These T cell receptor beta chains were read from a single sample in a study of blood T cell repertoires in COVID-19. This table comes from immunoSEQ multiplex PCR, and its TCRdb copy is limited to in-frame clones, with some not included. The data hold about 110,000 clones, with about 85% observed a single time. Sequencing was performed on peripheral blood. These receptor sequences come from a woman aged 70-85 years with acute or convalescent COVID-19. The CDR3 runs from the conserved cysteine through the conserved F or W. The order of the fields is clone size, V gene, D gene, J gene, CDR3 DNA, CDR3 protein. D genes are given only for firm matches. A clone size is listed for some rows: how often the clone was seen (once, few, many), or a class if it is expanded.

clone_size: NA; v_call: TRBV18; d_call: TRBD1; j_call: TRBJ1-5; cdr3_nt: TGTGCCAGCTCACCGGGACAGGGGGCAGAGAGCAATCAGCCCCAGCATTTT; cdr3_aa: CASSPGQGAESNQPQHF
clone_size: NA; v_call: TRBV3-1/TRBV3-2; d_call: TRBD1; j_call: TRBJ2-5; cdr3_nt: TGTGCCAGCAGCCAAGACCCGACAGGGCGGCAAGAGACCCAGTACTTC; cdr3_aa: CASSQDPTGRQETQYF
clone_size: few; v_call: TRBV28; d_call: TRBD1; j_call: TRBJ1-6; cdr3_nt: TGTGCCAGTGGAGATTTTGGGAGACAGGGGGAAAATTCACCCCTCCACTTT; cdr3_aa: CASGDFGRQGENSPLHF
clone_size: NA; v_call: TRBV14; d_call: TRBD2; j_call: TRBJ2-1; cdr3_nt: TGTGCCAGCAGCCAAGCAAGGTCGGCGGGAGGGACCCAGCAGTTCTTC; cdr3_aa: CASSQARSAGGTQQFF
clone_size: few; v_call: TRBV5-6; d_call: TRBD1; j_call: TRBJ1-3; cdr3_nt: TGTGCCAGCACCTGGGGGACAGGGGCTGGAAACACCATATATTTT; cdr3_aa: CASTWGTGAGNTIYF
clone_size: NA; v_call: TRBV19; d_call: NA; j_call: TRBJ2-2; cdr3_nt: TGTGCCAGTAGTAACAGGGACACCGGGGAGCTGTTTTTT; cdr3_aa: CASSNRDTGELFF
clone_size: NA; v_call: TRBV3-1/TRBV3-2; d_call: TRBD2; j_call: TRBJ2-1; cdr3_nt: TGTGCCAGCAGCCAAGTTGGCGGGAGGGGAAACAATGAGCAGTTCTTC; cdr3_aa: CASSQVGGRGNNEQFF
clone_size: NA; v_call: TRBV6-5; d_call: TRBD1; j_call: TRBJ2-7; cdr3_nt: TGTGCCAGCAGTTTGGGGACAGGGCTGTCCTACGAGCAGTACTTC; cdr3_aa: CASSLGTGLSYEQYF
clone_size: NA; v_call: TRBV7-9; d_call: NA; j_call: TRBJ1-5; cdr3_nt: TGTGCCAGCAGCTTAGCGAAGCCCCAGCCCCAGCATTTT; cdr3_aa: CASSLAKPQPQHF
clone_size: NA; v_call: TRBV23-1; d_call: NA; j_call: TRBJ2-2; cdr3_nt: TGCGCCAGCAACCAGGGCCGTGACACCGGGGAGCTGTTTTTT; cdr3_aa: CASNQGRDTGELFF
clone_size: NA; v_call: TRBV24-1; d_call: TRBD1; j_call: TRBJ2-3; cdr3_nt: TGTGCCACCAGTGACCCAGGGACAGATCTCACAGATACGCAGTATTTT; cdr3_aa: CATSDPGTDLTDTQYF
clone_size: NA; v_call: TRBV9; d_call: TRBD2; j_call: TRBJ2-5; cdr3_nt: TGTGCCAGCAGCCCCAACGCGGGGGGGCCCGAGACCCAGTACTTC; cdr3_aa: CASSPNAGGPETQYF
clone_size: NA; v_call: TRBV7-8; d_call: NA; j_call: TRBJ1-5; cdr3_nt: TGTGCCAGCAGCCCGACAAATCAGCCCCAGCATTTT; cdr3_aa: CASSPTNQPQHF
clone_size: once; v_call: TRBV7-3; d_call: NA; j_call: TRBJ1-3; cdr3_nt: TGTGCCAGCAGCTTAAGCCCACCGGGGGTTGGAAACACCATATATTTT; cdr3_aa: CASSLSPPGVGNTIYF
clone_size: NA; v_call: TRBV11-2; d_call: NA; j_call: TRBJ1-3; cdr3_nt: TGTGCCAGCAGCTTATGGTTCTCGACAAAGAACTCTGGAAACACCATATATTTT; cdr3_aa: CASSLWFSTKNSGNTIYF
clone_size: few; v_call: TRBV7-9; d_call: NA; j_call: TRBJ1-2; cdr3_nt: TGTGCCAGCAGCTCTGGGACTGACTATGGCTACACCTTC; cdr3_aa: CASSSGTDYGYTF
clone_size: NA; v_call: TRBV5-5; d_call: TRBD1; j_call: TRBJ1-6; cdr3_nt: TGTGCCAGCAGCCTCGTTCCCGTTGACAGGGGATCCTCCTATAATTCACCCCTCCACTTT; cdr3_aa: CASSLVPVDRGSSYNSPLHF
clone_size: NA; v_call: TRBV7-2; d_call: TRBD2; j_call: TRBJ2-3; cdr3_nt: TGTGCCAGCCAGACCACTAGCGGGGGGTGGACAGATACGCAGTATTTT; cdr3_aa: CASQTTSGGWTDTQYF
clone_size: NA; v_call: TRBV5-8; d_call: NA; j_call: TRBJ2-1; cdr3_nt: TGTGCCAGCAGCTTGGTTCCTGGGGGGGAGCAGTTCTTC; cdr3_aa: CASSLVPGGEQFF
clone_size: NA; v_call: TRBV5-1; d_call: TRBD1; j_call: TRBJ1-2; cdr3_nt: TGCGCCAGCAGCCCCGGGACGGACAGGCACTATGGCTACACCTTC; cdr3_aa: CASSPGTDRHYGYTF
clone_size: NA; v_call: TRBV27; d_call: NA; j_call: TRBJ2-7; cdr3_nt: TGTGCCAGCAGTCCCACTAGATTTGCCTACGAGCAGTACTTC; cdr3_aa: CASSPTRFAYEQYF
clone_size: NA; v_call: TRBV3-1/TRBV3-2; d_call: NA; j_call: TRBJ1-2; cdr3_nt: TGTGCCAGCAGCCAAGGTACGAGACAGGGCTACACCTTC; cdr3_aa: CASSQGTRQGYTF
clone_size: once; v_call: TRBV27; d_call: NA; j_call: TRBJ1-2; cdr3_nt: TGTGCCAGCAGTCCTCGACTGGGCTATGGCTACACCTTC; cdr3_aa: CASSPRLGYGYTF
clone_size: NA; v_call: TRBV29-1; d_call: NA; j_call: TRBJ1-2; cdr3_nt: TGCAGCGTTGATACCTCGACAGCTTACCTTAACTATGGCTACACCTTC; cdr3_aa: CSVDTSTAYLNYGYTF
clone_size: NA; v_call: TRBV5-1; d_call: NA; j_call: TRBJ2-1; cdr3_nt: TGCGCCAGCAGCTTGGCACTGCTCAATGAGCAGTTCTTC; cdr3_aa: CASSLALLNEQFF
clone_size: NA; v_call: TRBV28; d_call: NA; j_call: TRBJ1-3; cdr3_nt: TGTGCCAGCAGCCCAGACCCGGGGGCTGGAAACACCATATATTTT; cdr3_aa: CASSPDPGAGNTIYF
clone_size: NA; v_call: TRBV9; d_call: NA; j_call: TRBJ2-5; cdr3_nt: TGTGCCAGCAGCCGTGACCCCAGGGAGACCCAGTACTTC; cdr3_aa: CASSRDPRETQYF
clone_size: NA; v_call: TRBV9; d_call: NA; j_call: TRBJ1-5; cdr3_nt: TGTGCCAGCAGCGACAATCCGGGACTCCCAGATAGCAATCAGCCCCAGCATTTT; cdr3_aa: CASSDNPGLPDSNQPQHF
clone_size: NA; v_call: TRBV7-3; d_call: NA; j_call: TRBJ2-3; cdr3_nt: TGTGCCAGCAGCCCCGACGGGATCCGCACAGATACGCAGTATTTT; cdr3_aa: CASSPDGIRTDTQYF
clone_size: NA; v_call: TRBV28; d_call: TRBD1; j_call: TRBJ2-6; cdr3_nt: TGTGCCAGCAGTCCTCCCCGGACAGGAAGGCAATCCCTGACTTTC; cdr3_aa: CASSPPRTGRQSLTF
clone_size: NA; v_call: TRBV14; d_call: NA; j_call: TRBJ2-5; cdr3_nt: TGTGCCAGCAGCCTCTCTCGCTACAGGTCCGACTCGGGAGAGACCCAGTACTTC; cdr3_aa: CASSLSRYRSDSGETQYF
clone_size: NA; v_call: TRBV2; d_call: TRBD2; j_call: TRBJ2-3; cdr3_nt: TGTGCCAGCAGAGGGACTAGCGGAACTGCCACAGATACGCAGTATTTT; cdr3_aa: CASRGTSGTATDTQYF
clone_size: once; v_call: TRBV29-1; d_call: NA; j_call: TRBJ1-2; cdr3_nt: TGCAGCGCCGAAGGCGGTTTTGGCTATGGCTACACCTTC; cdr3_aa: CSAEGGFGYGYTF
clone_size: NA; v_call: TRBV2; d_call: TRBD1; j_call: TRBJ1-5; cdr3_nt: TGTGCCAGCAGATTCGGACAGGGGGGAAGAAGGAGCAATCAGCCCCAGCATTTT; cdr3_aa: CASRFGQGGRRSNQPQHF
clone_size: NA; v_call: TRBV4-3; d_call: NA; j_call: TRBJ2-2; cdr3_nt: TGCGCCAGCAGCCAAGAGAGCCTAGGCGGGGAGCTGTTTTTT; cdr3_aa: CASSQESLGGELFF
clone_size: NA; v_call: TRBV28; d_call: NA; j_call: TRBJ1-6; cdr3_nt: TGTGCCAGCAGCCCCATGGCAGGGAATAATTCACCCCTCCACTTT; cdr3_aa: CASSPMAGNNSPLHF
clone_size: NA; v_call: TRBV28; d_call: NA; j_call: TRBJ1-3; cdr3_nt: TGTGCCAGCAGTCCAGATACGGGTGGAAACACCATATATTTT; cdr3_aa: CASSPDTGGNTIYF
clone_size: NA; v_call: TRBV7-9; d_call: TRBD2; j_call: TRBJ2-1; cdr3_nt: TGTGCCAGCAGCTTAACAGCGGGAGGGGGAAATGAGCAGTTCTTC; cdr3_aa: CASSLTAGGGNEQFF
clone_size: NA; v_call: TRBV20-1; d_call: NA; j_call: TRBJ1-6; cdr3_nt: TGCAGTGCTAGTGGAGGGCTAGGGATTTCACCCCTCCACTTT; cdr3_aa: CSASGGLGISPLHF
clone_size: NA; v_call: TRBV7-6; d_call: TRBD1; j_call: TRBJ1-4; cdr3_nt: TGTGCCAGCAGCACGGACAGGGGAACTAATGAAAAACTGTTTTTT; cdr3_aa: CASSTDRGTNEKLFF
clone_size: NA; v_call: TRBV7-9; d_call: TRBD1; j_call: TRBJ1-1; cdr3_nt: TGTGCCAGCAGCTCAGGGGCAGGGGGCGAAGCTTTCTTT; cdr3_aa: CASSSGAGGEAFF
clone_size: NA; v_call: TRBV4-3; d_call: TRBD1; j_call: TRBJ1-4; cdr3_nt: TGCGCCAGCAGCCTCTGGACAGGGAGAAATGAAAAACTGTTTTTT; cdr3_aa: CASSLWTGRNEKLFF
clone_size: NA; v_call: TRBV27; d_call: NA; j_call: TRBJ1-6; cdr3_nt: TGTGCCAGCAGTTCAGGGCTCCTCAGCTCCTATAATTCACCCCTCCACTTT; cdr3_aa: CASSSGLLSSYNSPLHF
clone_size: NA; v_call: TRBV2; d_call: TRBD2; j_call: TRBJ2-5; cdr3_nt: TGTGCCAGCAGTGCACTAGCGGGGGGGCCCGGGACCCAGTACTTC; cdr3_aa: CASSALAGGPGTQYF
clone_size: NA; v_call: TRBV5-4; d_call: NA; j_call: TRBJ1-1; cdr3_nt: TGTGCCAGCAGCTTCGGACGGGGGTACACTGAAGCTTTCTTT; cdr3_aa: CASSFGRGYTEAFF
clone_size: NA; v_call: TRBV30; d_call: TRBD2; j_call: TRBJ2-1; cdr3_nt: TGTGCCTGGAGGTTGCACAGGGGATTTAGGGGAGGACTAGCGGGAGGGCCACGGGATGAGCAGTTCTTC; cdr3_aa: CAWRLHRGFRGGLAGGPRDEQFF
clone_size: NA; v_call: TRBV4-1; d_call: TRBD1; j_call: TRBJ1-5; cdr3_nt: TGCGCCAGCAGCCTAGGGACAGGGTCCCGGCAGGGCAATCAGCCCCAGCATTTT; cdr3_aa: CASSLGTGSRQGNQPQHF
clone_size: NA; v_call: TRBV7-8; d_call: NA; j_call: TRBJ1-1; cdr3_nt: TGTGCCAGCAGCTTAGCCAAACCCTACCAACGGAACACTGAAGCTTTCTTT; cdr3_aa: CASSLAKPYQRNTEAFF
clone_size: NA; v_call: TRBV11-2; d_call: TRBD2; j_call: TRBJ2-2; cdr3_nt: TGTGCCAGCAGCTTAGTGTCTCGGGGGAGGGCCGCCACCGGGGAGCTGTTTTTT; cdr3_aa: CASSLVSRGRAATGELFF
clone_size: NA; v_call: TRBV7-2; d_call: TRBD1; j_call: TRBJ1-1; cdr3_nt: TGTGCCAGCAGCTTATCTAACGGACAGGGAACCACTGAAGCTTTCTTT; cdr3_aa: CASSLSNGQGTTEAFF
clone_size: NA; v_call: TRBV28; d_call: TRBD2; j_call: TRBJ2-3; cdr3_nt: TGTGCCAGCAGTCCTAGCGGGAGGGGAGGGGGTGGCACAGATACGCAGTATTTT; cdr3_aa: CASSPSGRGGGGTDTQYF
clone_size: NA; v_call: TRBV28; d_call: TRBD1; j_call: TRBJ1-2; cdr3_nt: TGTGCCAGCATTACCTCCGGGACAGGGGATGGCTACACCTTC; cdr3_aa: CASITSGTGDGYTF
clone_size: NA; v_call: TRBV5-1; d_call: TRBD2; j_call: TRBJ2-2; cdr3_nt: TGCGCCAGCAGCTTGGCCGGGACTAGCAAGGTCAGCCTCGCTGGGGAGCTGTTTTTT; cdr3_aa: CASSLAGTSKVSLAGELFF
clone_size: NA; v_call: TRBV4-3; d_call: NA; j_call: TRBJ2-3; cdr3_nt: TGCGCCAGCAGCCAAGAGGGGGCGGCGGCAGATACGCAGTATTTT; cdr3_aa: CASSQEGAAADTQYF
clone_size: NA; v_call: TRBV5-5; d_call: NA; j_call: TRBJ1-4; cdr3_nt: TGTGCCAGCAGCGAACAGGGCTATGAAAAACTGTTTTTT; cdr3_aa: CASSEQGYEKLFF